Listed below are T cell receptor beta chains from one sample, sequenced in a study of regulatory T cells in long-lasting Graves disease. Each CDR3 protein is one row after TCRdb ran MiXCR on the multiplex PCR reads. Counted here are 500,000 to 700,000 distinct CDR3 sequences, 16% occurring once; the ten biggest clones make up around a sixth. This same sample was also taken into another study, of T cells in Graves' hyperthyroidism and ophthalmopathy.

Source: peripheral blood mononuclear cells (PBMCs), taken at new diagnosis, from a patient treated with antithyroid drugs. The receptors shown here come from a woman in her twenties or thirties with Graves disease. Each CDR3 is given with its conserved first and last residue. A D gene is named only where the DNA matches it firmly. Clone size is not always given. Where it is, it says once, few, many or a class for expanded clones.

>TRBV10-3|TRBJ1-2|-|many
CAISVEMGYGYTF
TGTGCCATCAGTGTGGAGATGGGCTATGGCTACACCTTC
>TRBV5-1|TRBJ2-3|TRBD2|few
CASSVGTSGRTDTQYF
TGCGCCAGCAGCGTCGGGACTAGCGGGAGGACAGATACGCAGTATTTT
>TRBV12-3/TRBV12-4|TRBJ1-2|TRBD1|many
CASTTPADRAGYTF
TGTGCCAGCACTACCCCCGCCGACAGGGCGGGCTACACCTTC
>TRBV11-2|TRBJ2-7|TRBD2|few
CASSLWEGLYEQYF
TGTGCCAGCAGCTTATGGGAGGGCCTCTACGAGCAGTACTTC
>TRBV6-1|TRBJ1-1|-|many
CATKLTTANTEAFF
TGTGCCACCAAATTAACGACAGCTAACACTGAAGCTTTCTTT
>TRBV20-1|TRBJ1-1|-|many
CSARPDKWNTEAFF
TGCAGTGCTCGGCCGGACAAGTGGAACACTGAAGCTTTCTTT
>TRBV27|TRBJ1-4|-|few
CASSPDLIGLGRDEKLFF
TGTGCCAGCAGTCCTGACTTAATCGGCCTCGGGAGGGACGAAAAACTGTTTTTT
>TRBV24-1|TRBJ1-5|-|many
CATSDIGGNPNQPQHF
TGTGCCACCAGTGATATTGGGGGAAACCCGAATCAGCCCCAGCATTTT
>TRBV28|TRBJ1-4|-|many
CASSLAAQGFGTNEKLFF
TGTGCCAGCAGTTTAGCCGCACAAGGGTTTGGTACTAATGAAAAACTGTTTTTT
>TRBV11-2|TRBJ2-6|TRBD2|many
CASSYGGAGANVLTF
TGTGCCAGCAGCTACGGGGGGGCAGGGGCCAACGTCCTGACTTTC
>TRBV2|TRBJ1-5|-|many
CASSELGTALKPQHF
TGTGCCAGCAGTGAATTAGGGACGGCCCTTAAGCCCCAGCATTTT
>TRBV6-2/TRBV6-3|TRBJ2-3|TRBD2|-
CASSPATSGRAWTDTQYF
TGTGCCAGCAGTCCGGCGACTAGCGGGAGGGCCTGGACAGATACGCAGTATTTT
>TRBV27|TRBJ2-1|TRBD1|many
CASRPDRGGQNEQFF
TGTGCCAGCAGGCCAGACAGGGGGGGACAGAATGAGCAGTTCTTC
>TRBV20-1|TRBJ2-5|TRBD1|many
CSARPYRGQETQYF
TGCAGTGCTAGACCTTACAGGGGTCAAGAGACCCAGTACTTC
>TRBV12-3/TRBV12-4|TRBJ1-1|TRBD1|many
CASSNDRDTEAFF
TGTGCCAGCAGTAACGACAGGGACACTGAAGCTTTCTTT
>TRBV12-3/TRBV12-4|TRBJ1-2|TRBD1|many
CASTRQGHGYTF
TGTGCCAGCACGCGACAGGGACATGGCTACACCTTC
>TRBV14|TRBJ2-7|-|few
CASSSGLPPYEQYF
TGTGCCAGCAGCTCCGGACTCCCTCCCTACGAGCAGTACTTC
>TRBV7-9|TRBJ2-2|-|few
CASSFLGGAGELFF
TGTGCCAGCAGCTTTCTGGGGGGAGCCGGGGAGCTGTTTTTT
>TRBV6-2/TRBV6-3|TRBJ1-1|-|-
CASSATVMNTEAFF
TGTGCCAGCAGTGCTACAGTGATGAACACTGAAGCTTTCTTT
>TRBV30|TRBJ2-5|-|many
CAWSVGSGETQYF
TGTGCCTGGAGTGTGGGGTCTGGTGAGACCCAGTACTTC
>TRBV5-1|TRBJ2-7|-|few
CASSFGLQVGPNVYEQYF
TGCGCCAGCAGCTTCGGGTTGCAGGTAGGCCCCAATGTCTACGAGCAGTACTTC
>TRBV6-1|TRBJ2-3|TRBD2|many
CASRAPGLLTDTQYF
TGTGCCAGCAGGGCACCGGGACTACTCACAGATACGCAGTATTTT
>TRBV4-1|TRBJ2-1|TRBD1|once
CASSRQGSDEQFF
TGCGCCAGCAGCCGACAGGGGTCCGATGAGCAGTTCTTC
>TRBV25-1|TRBJ2-2|-|many
CASSVRGGLNTGELFF
TGTGCCAGCAGTGTACGAGGGGGGCTGAACACCGGGGAGCTGTTTTTT
>TRBV18|TRBJ1-1|-|few
CASSPLQPPNTEAFF
TGTGCCAGCTCACCACTTCAGCCGCCGAACACTGAAGCTTTCTTT
>TRBV6-5|TRBJ2-6|-|many
CASSYTVQVSGANVLTF
TGTGCCAGCAGTTACACGGTACAGGTCTCTGGGGCCAACGTCCTGACTTTC
>TRBV12-3/TRBV12-4|TRBJ2-7|TRBD2|many
CASTTRGGRPPSYEQYF
TGTGCCAGCACGACACGCGGCGGGAGGCCCCCCTCCTACGAGCAGTACTTC
>TRBV5-1|TRBJ2-7|-|-
CASSLYARTGGTQPYEQYF
TGCGCCAGCAGCTTGTACGCCCGCACGGGCGGGACGCAACCTTACGAGCAGTACTTC
>TRBV7-9|TRBJ1-5|-|-
CASSLEVGGQPQHF
TGTGCCAGCAGCTTAGAGGTGGGCGGACAGCCCCAGCATTTT